This T cell receptor (beta chain) came from a study of early T cells in non-severe SARS-CoV-2 infection. Overall study: Sequencing input comprised bulk RNA from unsorted whole blood; chain pairing was not available.

This clonotype occurred a few times. The germline V gene encodes CDR1 GTSNPN and CDR2 SVGIG (reference sequence). The V segment lost 3 bases and the J segment 6 bases; nucleotides outside the gene matches: 7. CDR3 length equals 13 residues. Individual cDNA molecules received unique molecular identifiers. TCRdb analysed the 5' RACE reads with MiXCR anew, one entry per CDR3 protein. The sample carries about 64,000 distinct CDR3 sequences, roughly 12% recorded once. The clonotype was recovered from an adult who was a healthcare worker with PCR-confirmed SARS-CoV-2 infection or an uninfected control (not recorded which). The V and J genes are TRBV30 and TRBJ1-2; the match to TRBD1 covers 7 bases. The specimen was whole blood, collected at baseline. CDR3 nucleotide sequence: TGTGCCTGGAGGACAGGGATGATGAATGGCTACACCTTC. Its translation is CAWRTGMMNGYTF. The full variable domain, its missing parts supplied by reference TRBV30 and TRBJ1-2, is SQTIHQWPATLVQPVGSPLSLECTVEGTSNPNLYWYRQAAGRGLQLLFYSVGIGQISSEVPQNLSASRPQDRQFILSSKKLLLSDSGFYLCAWRTGMMNGYTFGSGTRLTVV.